What follows are 2 T cell receptor beta chains derived from one specimen sequenced in a study of shared clonotypes between healthy human individuals. Produced via immunoSEQ multiplex PCR; TCRdb's table is partial and in-frame only. The data contain around 2.3 million clones, 90% to 96% of them singletons. Sequenced: naive CD4+ T cells sorted from blood. Subset denoted: CD45RA+ positively selected. The source of these receptors is a man aged 18 to 29 in good health.

V gene TRBV6-4 combines with J gene TRBJ2-2; 9 bases fit TRBD2. CDR1 and CDR2 (germline): MRHNA, SNTAGT. This CDR3 has 15 amino acids. V dropped 3 bases and J dropped 6; count of bases not matched to a gene: 5. The CDR3 region is CASSDIAGDSGELFF. Here the CDR3 DNA reads TGTGCCAGCAGTGATATAGCGGGAGACTCCGGGGAGCTGTTTTTT.

The V gene is TRBV19, the J gene TRBJ2-6; D gene uncertain. Germline CDR1 reads LNHDA; CDR2 reads SQIVND (reference sequence). Trimming took off 3 bases at V and 1 base at J, with 7 bases between the two ends. This CDR3 comprises 15 residues. CDR3 bases: TGTGCCAGTAGTATCCCCCTTTCTGGGGCCAACGTCCTGACTTTC. Residues: CASSIPLSGANVLTF.